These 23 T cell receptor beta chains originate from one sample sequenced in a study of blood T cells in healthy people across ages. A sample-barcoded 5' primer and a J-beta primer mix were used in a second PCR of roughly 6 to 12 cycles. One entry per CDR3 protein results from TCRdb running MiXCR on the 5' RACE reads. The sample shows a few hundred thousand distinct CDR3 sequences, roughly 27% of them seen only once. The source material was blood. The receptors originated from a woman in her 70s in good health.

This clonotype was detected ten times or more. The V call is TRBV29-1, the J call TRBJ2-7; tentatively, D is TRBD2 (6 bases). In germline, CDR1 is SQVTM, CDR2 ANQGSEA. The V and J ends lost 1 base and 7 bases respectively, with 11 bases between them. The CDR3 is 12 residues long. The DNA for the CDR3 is TGCAGCGTTGAAGCCTCGGGAGTGGAGCAGTACTTC. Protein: CSVEASGVEQYF.

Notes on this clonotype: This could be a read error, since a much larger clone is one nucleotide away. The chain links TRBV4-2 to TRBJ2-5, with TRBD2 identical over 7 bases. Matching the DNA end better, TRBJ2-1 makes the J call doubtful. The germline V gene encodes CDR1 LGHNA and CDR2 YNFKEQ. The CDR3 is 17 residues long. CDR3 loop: CASSSTKTRLAASEQFF. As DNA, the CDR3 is TGTGCCAGCAGCTCAACGAAAACTAGACTAGCTGCATCCGAGCAGTTCTTC.

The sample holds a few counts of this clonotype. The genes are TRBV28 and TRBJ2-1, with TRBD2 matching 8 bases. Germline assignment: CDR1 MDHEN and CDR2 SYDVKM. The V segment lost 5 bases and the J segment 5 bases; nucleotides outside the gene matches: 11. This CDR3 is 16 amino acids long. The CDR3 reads CASSPYGSGSDNEQFF. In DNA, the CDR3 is TGTGCCAGCAGTCCCTACGGAAGCGGGAGCGACAATGAGCAGTTCTTC.

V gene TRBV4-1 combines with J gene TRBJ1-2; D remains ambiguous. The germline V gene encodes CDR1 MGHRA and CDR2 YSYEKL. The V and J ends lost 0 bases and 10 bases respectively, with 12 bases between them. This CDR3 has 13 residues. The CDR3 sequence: CASSQEGGTPYTF. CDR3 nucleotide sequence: TGCGCCAGCAGCCAAGAAGGAGGAACCCCCTACACCTTC.

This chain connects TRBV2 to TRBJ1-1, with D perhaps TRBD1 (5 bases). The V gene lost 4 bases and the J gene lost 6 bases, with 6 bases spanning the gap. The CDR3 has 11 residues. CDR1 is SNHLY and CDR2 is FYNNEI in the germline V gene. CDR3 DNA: TGTGCCAGCAGTGGGGGGTCTGAAGCTTTCTTT. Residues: CASSGGSEAFF.

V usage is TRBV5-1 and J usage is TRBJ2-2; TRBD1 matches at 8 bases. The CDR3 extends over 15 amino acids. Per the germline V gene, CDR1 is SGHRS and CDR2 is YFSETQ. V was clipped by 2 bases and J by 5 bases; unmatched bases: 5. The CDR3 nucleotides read TGCGCCAGCAGCTTCGGACAGGGCGGTACCGGGGAGCTGTTTTTT. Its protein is CASSFGQGGTGELFF.

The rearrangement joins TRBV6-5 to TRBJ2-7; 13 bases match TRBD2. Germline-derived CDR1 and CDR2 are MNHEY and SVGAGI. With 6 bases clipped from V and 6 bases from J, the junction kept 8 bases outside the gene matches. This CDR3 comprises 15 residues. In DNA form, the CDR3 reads TGTGCCAGCAGGTCATTCGGACTAGCGGGAGTCGAGCAGTACTTC. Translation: CASRSFGLAGVEQYF.

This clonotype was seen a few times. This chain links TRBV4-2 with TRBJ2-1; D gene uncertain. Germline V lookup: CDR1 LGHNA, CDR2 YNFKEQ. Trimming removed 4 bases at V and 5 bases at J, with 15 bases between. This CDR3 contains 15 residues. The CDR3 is CASSLHTGANNEQFF. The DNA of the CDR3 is TGTGCCAGCAGCCTCCACACCGGAGCTAACAATGAGCAGTTCTTC.

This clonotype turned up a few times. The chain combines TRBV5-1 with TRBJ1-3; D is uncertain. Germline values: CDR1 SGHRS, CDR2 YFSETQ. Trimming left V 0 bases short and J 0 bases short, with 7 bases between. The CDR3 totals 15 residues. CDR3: CASSLGSGSGNTIYF. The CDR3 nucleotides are TGCGCCAGCAGCTTGGGGTCAGGCTCTGGAAACACCATATATTTT. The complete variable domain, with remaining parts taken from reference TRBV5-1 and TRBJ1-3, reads KAGVTQTPRYLIKTRGQQVTLSCSPISGHRSVSWYQQTPGQGLQFLFEYFSETQRNKGNFPGRFSGRQFSNSRSEMNVSTLELGDSALYLCASSLGSGSGNTIYFGEGSWLTVV.

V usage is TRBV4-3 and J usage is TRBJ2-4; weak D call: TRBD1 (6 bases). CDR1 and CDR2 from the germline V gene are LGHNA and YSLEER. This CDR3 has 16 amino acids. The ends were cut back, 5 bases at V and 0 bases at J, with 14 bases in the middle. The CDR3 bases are TGCGCCAGCAGCGCCGGACAGCCACTAGCCAAAAACATTCAGTACTTC. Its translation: CASSAGQPLAKNIQYF.

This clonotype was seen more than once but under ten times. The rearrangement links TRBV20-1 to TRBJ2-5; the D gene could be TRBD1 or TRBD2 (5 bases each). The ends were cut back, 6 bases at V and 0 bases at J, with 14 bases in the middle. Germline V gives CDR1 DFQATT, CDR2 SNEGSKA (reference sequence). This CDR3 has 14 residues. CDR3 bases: TGCAGTGCCAGGGACGGCCCGGACCAAGAGACCCAGTACTTC. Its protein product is CSARDGPDQETQYF.

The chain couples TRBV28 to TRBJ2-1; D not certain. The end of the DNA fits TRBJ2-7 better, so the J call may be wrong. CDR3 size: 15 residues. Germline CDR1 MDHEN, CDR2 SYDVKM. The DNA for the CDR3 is TGTGCCAGCAGTTTACTACGGTCTTCCTCCTACGAGCAGTACTTC. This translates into CASSLLRSSSYEQYF.

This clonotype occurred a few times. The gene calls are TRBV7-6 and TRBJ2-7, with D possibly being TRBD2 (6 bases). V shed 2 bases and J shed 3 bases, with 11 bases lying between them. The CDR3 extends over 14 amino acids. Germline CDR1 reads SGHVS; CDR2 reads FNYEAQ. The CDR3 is CASSLRARDYEQYF. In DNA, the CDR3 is TGTGCCAGCAGCTTAAGGGCGCGGGACTACGAGCAGTACTTC.

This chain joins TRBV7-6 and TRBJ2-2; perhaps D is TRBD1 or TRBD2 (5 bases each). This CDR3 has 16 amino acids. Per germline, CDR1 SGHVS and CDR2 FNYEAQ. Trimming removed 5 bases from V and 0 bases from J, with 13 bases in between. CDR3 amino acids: CASSPRWDANTGELFF. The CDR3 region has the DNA TGTGCCAGCAGCCCCCGGTGGGACGCGAACACCGGGGAGCTGTTTTTT. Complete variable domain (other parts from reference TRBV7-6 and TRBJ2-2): GAGVSQSPRYKVTKRGQDVALRCDPISGHVSLYWYRQALGQGPEFLTYFNYEAQQDKSGLPNDRFSAERPEGSISTLTIQRTEQRDSAMYRCASSPRWDANTGELFFGEGSRLTVL.

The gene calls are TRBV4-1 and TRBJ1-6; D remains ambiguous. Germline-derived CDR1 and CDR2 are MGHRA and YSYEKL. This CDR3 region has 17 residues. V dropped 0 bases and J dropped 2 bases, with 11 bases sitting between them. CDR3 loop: CASSQEGDSAYNSPLHF. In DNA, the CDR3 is TGCGCCAGCAGCCAAGAAGGCGATAGCGCCTATAATTCACCCCTCCACTTT.

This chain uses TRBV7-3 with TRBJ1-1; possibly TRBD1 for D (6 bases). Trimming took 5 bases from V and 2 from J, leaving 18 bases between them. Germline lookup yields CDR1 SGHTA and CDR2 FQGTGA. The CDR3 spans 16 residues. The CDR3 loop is CASSTQGTSGNTEAFF. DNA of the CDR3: TGTGCCAGCAGCACCCAGGGGACATCCGGTAACACTGAAGCTTTCTTT.

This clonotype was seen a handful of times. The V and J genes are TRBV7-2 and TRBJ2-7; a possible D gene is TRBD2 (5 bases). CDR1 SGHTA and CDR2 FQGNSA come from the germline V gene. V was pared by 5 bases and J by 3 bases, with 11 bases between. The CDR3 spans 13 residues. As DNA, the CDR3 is TGTGCCAGCAGCAGTCGAGCGGACTACGAGCAGTACTTC. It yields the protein CASSSRADYEQYF.

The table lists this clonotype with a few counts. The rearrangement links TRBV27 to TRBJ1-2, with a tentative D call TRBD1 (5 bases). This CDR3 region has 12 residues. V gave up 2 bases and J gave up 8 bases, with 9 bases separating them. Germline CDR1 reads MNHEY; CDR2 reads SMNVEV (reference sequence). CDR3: CASSLTGRGYTF. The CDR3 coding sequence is TGTGCCAGCAGTTTAACGGGACGAGGCTACACCTTC.

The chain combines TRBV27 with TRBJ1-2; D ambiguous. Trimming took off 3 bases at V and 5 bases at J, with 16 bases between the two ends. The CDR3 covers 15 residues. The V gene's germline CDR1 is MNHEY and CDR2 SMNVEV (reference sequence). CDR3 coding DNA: TGTGCCAGCAGTTTCCGCCCCAGCGGGTTTTATGGCTACACCTTC. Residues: CASSFRPSGFYGYTF.

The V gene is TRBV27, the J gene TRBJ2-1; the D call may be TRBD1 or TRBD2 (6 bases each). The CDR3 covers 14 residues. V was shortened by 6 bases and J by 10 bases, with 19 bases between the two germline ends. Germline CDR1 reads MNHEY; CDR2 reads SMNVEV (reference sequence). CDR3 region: CASSWWGADKEQFF. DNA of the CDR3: TGTGCCAGCAGCTGGTGGGGGGCCGATAAGGAGCAGTTCTTC.

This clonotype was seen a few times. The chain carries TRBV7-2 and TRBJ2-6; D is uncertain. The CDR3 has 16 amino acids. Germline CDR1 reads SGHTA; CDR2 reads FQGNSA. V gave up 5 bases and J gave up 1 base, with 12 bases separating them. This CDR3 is CASSVGSSSGANVLTF. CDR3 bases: TGTGCCAGCAGCGTAGGGTCGTCGTCTGGGGCCAACGTCCTGACTTTC.

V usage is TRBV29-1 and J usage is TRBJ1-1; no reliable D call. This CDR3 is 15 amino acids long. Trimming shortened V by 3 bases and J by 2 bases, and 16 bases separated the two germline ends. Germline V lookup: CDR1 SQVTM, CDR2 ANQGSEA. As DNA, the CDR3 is TGCAGCGTTGATGAGCGGCCGGCGGTCAACACTGAAGCTTTCTTT. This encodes CSVDERPAVNTEAFF.

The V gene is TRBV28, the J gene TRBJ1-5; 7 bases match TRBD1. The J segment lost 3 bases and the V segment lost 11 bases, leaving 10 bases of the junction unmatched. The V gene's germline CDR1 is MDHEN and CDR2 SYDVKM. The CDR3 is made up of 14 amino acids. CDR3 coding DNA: TGTGCCTCTTATGACAGGGCCACCAATCAGCCCCAGCATTTT. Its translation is CASYDRATNQPQHF.